This passage covers 16 T cell receptor beta chains from one sample sequenced in a study of blood T cell repertoires in COVID-19 (dated by TCRdb to the early 2020s). The receptor library was made with the immunoSEQ multiplex PCR assay. TCRdb obtained this table from immuneACCESS and retained in-frame rearrangements with V and J assigned. These tables miss some clones; where compared with another copy, unresolved V genes account for less than half of the shortfall, and the remainder is unexplained. The sample table lists 150,000 to 200,000 clones, about 85% of them with a count of one. The ten most abundant clones make up 20% to 30% of the sample. The sample consisted of peripheral blood. The receptors here all came from a man in his sixties with acute or convalescent COVID-19.

The chain joins TRBV27 to TRBJ2-3; 9 positions agree with TRBD1. Germline V lookup: CDR1 MNHEY, CDR2 SMNVEV (reference sequence). J gave up 2 bases and V 5 bases, and 5 bases lay outside the gene matches. The length of the CDR3 is 15 residues. CDR3 nucleotides: TGTGCCAGCAGTCCGGGACAGGGCCTCACAGATACGCAGTATTTT. It translates to CASSPGQGLTDTQYF.

V is TRBV5-8 and J is TRBJ2-5; tentative D call: TRBD1 (5 bases). The CDR3 loop spans 14 amino acids. Germline CDR1 reads SGHTS; CDR2 reads YDEGEE. Trimming took off 0 bases at V and 1 base at J, with 7 bases between the two ends. The CDR3 loop is CASSLGQTQETQYF. The CDR3 DNA is TGTGCCAGCAGCTTGGGACAGACCCAAGAGACCCAGTACTTC.

The chain couples TRBV7-9 to TRBJ2-7; D is unclear. V lost 4 bases to trimming and J lost 0 bases, with 16 bases between them. Germline loops: CDR1 SEHNR, CDR2 FQNEAQ (reference sequence). This CDR3 spans 16 amino acids. The CDR3 nucleotides read TGTGCCAGCAGCTATGCAGGATTTACCGACTCCTACGAGCAGTACTTC. Its translation: CASSYAGFTDSYEQYF.

The chain is built from TRBV29-1 and TRBJ1-4; the D is unclear. Germline CDR1 is SQVTM and CDR2 is ANQGSEA. The CDR3 has 13 amino acids. V gave up 3 bases and J gave up 6 bases, with 11 bases separating them. The CDR3 DNA is TGCAGCGTTGAGGATCGGGTGGATGAAAAACTGTTTTTT. Amino acid sequence: CSVEDRVDEKLFF.

The CDR3 DNA reads as TGTGCCAGCAGCCAGGGGAGCGGGTCCTACGAGCAGTACTTC. Translating it yields CASSQGSGSYEQYF. This chain connects TRBV3-1 (or the pseudogene TRBV3-2) to TRBJ2-7, with a weak D call TRBD2 (6 bases). The CDR3 runs to 14 residues. The V gene's germline CDR1 is LGHDT and CDR2 YNNKEL (reference sequence). V lost 3 bases, J lost 1 base, and 10 bases lay in between.

V gene TRBV12-5 combines with J gene TRBJ2-2; D may be TRBD1 (6 bases). This CDR3 spans 12 amino acids. V was pared by 7 bases and J by 8 bases, with 11 bases between. Germline V gene data show CDR1 as LGHNT and CDR2 as FRNRAP. CDR3 region: CASVNRAGELFF. The CDR3 DNA is TGTGCTAGTGTCAACAGGGCGGGGGAGCTGTTTTTT.

This chain uses TRBV5-8 with TRBJ2-1; a possible D gene is TRBD2 (5 bases). Germline loops: CDR1 SGHTS, CDR2 YDEGEE. The CDR3 runs to 16 residues. Trimming cost V 4 bases and J 5 bases, with 19 bases left between them. The CDR3 is CASSHGVGIGHNEQFF. The CDR3 bases are TGTGCCAGCAGCCACGGGGTAGGGATTGGGCACAATGAGCAGTTCTTC.

The J gene is TRBJ2-7, the V gene TRBV7-9; no reliable D call. The CDR3 sequence is 13 residues long. Germline V CDR1 and CDR2: SEHNR, FQNEAQ (reference sequence). V was shortened by 0 bases and J by 3 bases, with 6 bases between the two germline ends. In nucleotides, the CDR3 is TGTGCCAGCAGCTTAGCAACAGACTACGAGCAGTACTTC. This translates into CASSLATDYEQYF.

The J gene is TRBJ1-5, the V gene TRBV30, with a possible D match to TRBD1 (6 bases). The CDR3 covers 13 residues. From germline, CDR1 is GTSNPN and CDR2 SVGIG (reference sequence). Trimming took off 0 bases at V and 7 bases at J, with 10 bases between the two ends. The CDR3 coding sequence is TGTGCCTGGAGTGTAGTCAGGGGCCAGCCCCAGCATTTT. Its translation is CAWSVVRGQPQHF.

CDR3 residues: CASRTGLNTGELFF. The CDR3 DNA follows: TGTGCCAGCAGGACAGGGTTGAACACCGGGGAGCTGTTTTTT. The gene calls are TRBV2 and TRBJ2-2; 7 bases align to TRBD1. Germline CDR1 and CDR2: SNHLY and FYNNEI. V shed 6 bases and J 1 base; nucleotides not matched to a gene: 2. CDR3 size: 14 residues.

CDR3 amino acids: CATSDGTSGNTGELFF. CDR3 nucleotide sequence: TGTGCCACCAGTGACGGGACTAGCGGAAACACCGGGGAGCTGTTTTTT. The rearrangement joins TRBV24-1 to TRBJ2-2; 11 bases fit TRBD2. Trimming removed 4 bases from V and 2 bases from J; junction bases left unmatched: 2. Germline V CDR1 and CDR2: KGHDR, SFDVKD. The CDR3 loop spans 16 amino acids.

The chain couples TRBV6-6 to TRBJ2-7; 8 bases line up with TRBD2. Trimming at V came to 6 bases and at J to 4 bases, leaving 8 bases not matched to a gene. The CDR3 length is 14 residues. The germline V gene has CDR1 MNHNY and CDR2 SVGAGI (reference sequence). The CDR3 nucleotides read TGTGCCAGCAGCCCTAGCCGGGAGGGTTACGAGCAGTACTTC. Its translation is CASSPSREGYEQYF.

The chain couples TRBV30 to TRBJ2-1; a weak D match, TRBD2 (5 bases). Germline lookup yields CDR1 GTSNPN and CDR2 SVGIG (reference sequence). The CDR3 sequence is 13 residues long. Between the trimmed V and J ends, which lost 2 bases and 7 bases, there was a span of 12 bases. CDR3 coding DNA: TGTGCCTGGAGTCCCCAAAGAGGGAATGAGCAGTTCTTC. Its translation: CAWSPQRGNEQFF.

This chain joins TRBV30 and TRBJ1-1, with D tentatively TRBD1 (5 bases). The length of the CDR3 is 12 residues. V shed 0 bases and J shed 9 bases, with 11 bases lying between them. The V gene's germline CDR1 is GTSNPN and CDR2 SVGIG (reference sequence). The DNA for the CDR3 is TGTGCCTGGAGTGTAGGCGCAGGGAAAGCTTTCTTT. The encoded protein is CAWSVGAGKAFF.

For the CDR3, the DNA is TGTGCCAGCAGCTTAGAACTGAGAGAGACCCAGTACTTC. Its protein product is CASSLELRETQYF. The genes are TRBV11-2 and TRBJ2-5; D unresolved. V dropped 0 bases and J dropped 4 bases, with 6 bases sitting between them. This CDR3 contains 13 residues. Germline assignment: CDR1 SGHAT and CDR2 FQNNGV.

The chain couples TRBV5-8 to TRBJ1-2; 10 bases agree with TRBD1. In germline, CDR1 is SGHTS, CDR2 YDEGEE. Losses at the gene ends were 0 bases for V and 5 bases for J; bases not matched to a gene: 7. The CDR3 has 16 residues. The CDR3, as DNA: TGTGCCAGCAGCTTGGACCTGCGGACAGGGGGTTATGGCTACACCTTC. Its translation is CASSLDLRTGGYGYTF. Full variable domain (rest looked up from reference TRBV5-8 and TRBJ1-2): EAGVTQSPTHLIKTRGQQATLRCSPISGHTSVYWYQQALGLGLQFLLWYDEGEERNRGNFPPRFSGRQFPNYSSELNVNALELEDSALYLCASSLDLRTGGYGYTFGSGTRLTVV.